Following are 24 T cell receptor beta chains from one sample sequenced in a study of identifying expanded T cells in peripheral blood. Sequenced by immunoSEQ multiplex PCR; TCRdb stores in-frame clones only, minus some. The sample has more than 45,000 clones; roughly four fifths are singletons. The material sequenced was blood. The receptors shown here come from a person aged 18 to 75 in good health.

This chain joins TRBV4-2 and TRBJ2-7, with D perhaps TRBD2 (6 bases). Germline-derived CDR1 and CDR2 are LGHNA and YNFKEQ. The CDR3 covers 16 residues. Trimming stripped 3 bases from V and 3 bases from J, with 18 bases between. The CDR3 DNA follows: TGTGCCAGCAGCCATCACGACAGAGGGGAGGTCTACGAGCAGTACTTC. The encoded protein is CASSHHDRGEVYEQYF.

The chain links TRBV30 to TRBJ2-2, with no clear D. With 1 base removed from V and 3 bases from J, the gap between germline ends came to 6 bases. Germline V gives CDR1 GTSNPN, CDR2 SVGIG (reference sequence). This CDR3 has 13 amino acids. CDR3 loop: CAWSEGYTGELFF. The CDR3 bases are TGTGCCTGGAGTGAAGGTTACACCGGGGAGCTGTTTTTT.

This sequence joins TRBV19 and TRBJ1-3; D uncertain. Trimming shortened V by 6 bases and J by 10 bases, and 13 bases separated the two germline ends. The CDR3 is 12 amino acids. Germline-derived CDR1 and CDR2 are LNHDA and SQIVND (reference sequence). CDR3: CASSPDGRTIYF. CDR3 DNA sequence: TGTGCCAGTAGCCCTGATGGCCGTACCATATATTTT.

The chain recombines TRBV5-6 with TRBJ2-3; no clear D. The CDR3 extends over 12 amino acids. Looked up from germline, CDR1 is SGHDT and CDR2 is YYEEEE. Trimming left V 2 bases short and J 0 bases short, with 1 base between. CDR3 sequence (DNA): TGTGCCAGCAGCTTAAGCACAGATACGCAGTATTTT. It yields the protein CASSLSTDTQYF.

V and J are TRBV11-1 and TRBJ1-6; weak D call: TRBD1 (5 bases). CDR3 size: 15 residues. Germline CDR1 and CDR2: SGHAT and FQDESV (reference sequence). The ends were cut back, 3 bases at V and 7 bases at J, with 13 bases in the middle. CDR3 sequence: CASSFSGTLNSPLHF. The CDR3 nucleotides are TGTGCCAGCAGCTTCTCCGGGACCTTGAATTCACCCCTCCACTTT.

About this clone itself: Just one base apart from a much larger clone, this may be a read error. The identical CDR3 is also encoded by other nucleotide sequences in the sample. This chain connects TRBV5-6 to TRBJ1-1; tentatively, D is TRBD1 (5 bases). This CDR3 has 12 residues. CDR1 is SGHDT and CDR2 is YYEEEE in the germline V gene. Trimming shortened V by 2 bases and J by 3 bases, and 5 bases separated the two germline ends. This CDR3 reads CASSLGDTEAFF. DNA of the CDR3: TGTGCCAGCAGCTTAGGGGACACTGAAGCTTTCTTT.

The CDR3 DNA reads TGTGCCAGTAGTACCTCTAGCAATCAGCCCCAGCATTTT. Protein sequence: CASSTSSNQPQHF. J is TRBJ1-5 and V is TRBV19; D uncertain. The germline V and J ends were trimmed by 4 bases and 0 bases, with 4 bases remaining between them. Germline CDR1 reads LNHDA; CDR2 reads SQIVND (reference sequence). CDR3 size: 13 residues.

V gene TRBV15 combines with J gene TRBJ2-1, with 12 bases aligning to TRBD2. The germline gives CDR1 LNHNV, CDR2 YYDKDF (reference sequence). Trimming cost V 0 bases and J 7 bases; bases outside gene matches: 4. CDR3 length: 16 amino acids. CDR3 sequence: CATSREIGLAGNEQFF. CDR3 bases: TGTGCCACCAGCAGAGAGATAGGACTAGCGGGGAATGAGCAGTTCTTC. The entire variable domain, with the rest obtained from reference TRBV15 and TRBJ2-1, is as follows: DAMVIQNPRYQVTQFGKPVTLSCSQTLNHNVMYWYQQKSSQAPKLLFHYYDKDFNNEADTPDNFQSRRPNTSFCFLDIRSPGLGDTAMYLCATSREIGLAGNEQFFGPGTRLTVL.

The J gene is TRBJ2-3, the V gene TRBV7-6; the D is unclear. Trimming removed 0 bases at V and 6 bases at J, with 10 bases between. CDR1 is SGHVS, CDR2 FNYEAQ, per germline. This CDR3 is built from 14 residues. CDR3 residues: CASSLAVTSDTQYF. The DNA of the CDR3 is TGTGCCAGCAGCTTAGCTGTGACCTCCGATACGCAGTATTTT.

The V gene is TRBV14, the J gene TRBJ1-5, with D perhaps TRBD1 (5 bases). Germline CDR1 is SGHDN and CDR2 is FVKESK. The CDR3 consists of 15 residues. The V end lost 1 base, the J end lost 6 bases, and 13 bases lay between the germline ends. DNA of the CDR3: TGTGCCAGCAGCCAAGCGGGCAGGGAATCTCAGCCCCAGCATTTT. Translation: CASSQAGRESQPQHF.

The sample holds one count of this clone. This rearrangement joins TRBV5-4 to TRBJ1-1, with D possibly matching TRBD1 (5 bases). Germline V gene lookup returns CDR1 SGHNT and CDR2 YYREEE (reference sequence). The CDR3 loop spans 14 amino acids. With 2 bases removed from V and 1 base from J, the gap between germline ends came to 9 bases. CDR3: CASSFIGQNTEAFF. CDR3 nucleotide sequence: TGTGCCAGCAGCTTTATCGGACAGAACACTGAAGCTTTCTTT.

V usage is TRBV20-1 and J usage is TRBJ2-7, with D unresolved. V lost 4 bases, J lost 5 bases, and 6 bases lay in between. CDR1 and CDR2 (germline): DFQATT, SNEGSKA (reference sequence). This CDR3 is built from 10 residues. CDR3 coding DNA: TGCAGTGCTATGGGTAACGAGCAGTACTTC. Translating gives CSAMGNEQYF.

The gene calls are TRBV19 and TRBJ2-3, with D perhaps TRBD1 (5 bases). The CDR3 contains 17 residues. Germline CDR1 is LNHDA and CDR2 is SQIVND (reference sequence). Trimming stripped 1 base from V and 7 bases from J, with 21 bases between. CDR3 nucleotides: TGTGCCAGTAGTATAGTACCGCAGGGAAGTTTGCCGAATACGCAGTATTTT. This sequence encodes CASSIVPQGSLPNTQYF.

This clone was seen ten or more times. This chain uses TRBV6-5 with TRBJ1-1; D remains unclear. CDR1 is MNHEY, CDR2 SVGAGI, per germline. This CDR3 spans 14 amino acids. Trimming pared 2 bases from V and 1 base from J, leaving 8 bases between. This CDR3 reads CASSYGLGNTEAFF. The CDR3 nucleotides read TGTGCCAGCAGTTACGGGTTGGGGAACACTGAAGCTTTCTTT.

CDR3 sequence: CASSFGDGYEQYV. The CDR3 DNA sequence: TGTGCCAGCAGCTTTGGGGACGGATACGAGCAGTACGTC. V and J are TRBV7-9 and TRBJ2-7; D could derive from TRBD1 or TRBD2 (5 bases each). CDR1 and CDR2 (germline): SEHNR, FQNEAQ (reference sequence). Deletions cut 3 bases from V and 4 bases from J, with 10 bases between. The CDR3 runs to 13 residues.

This chain joins TRBV6-5 and TRBJ2-7; D gene uncertain. V was cut by 6 bases and J by 3 bases, with 15 bases left in between. The CDR3 is 14 amino acids. The V gene's germline CDR1 is MNHEY and CDR2 SVGAGI. CDR3 amino acids: CASSSLDARYEQYF. Here the CDR3 DNA reads TGTGCCAGCAGCTCTCTCGACGCCCGCTACGAGCAGTACTTC.

This chain connects TRBV7-7 to TRBJ2-1; 8 bases match TRBD1. CDR3 length equals 15 residues. Germline assignment: CDR1 SSHAT and CDR2 FNYEAQ (reference sequence). V lost 4 bases and J lost 8; bases outside the gene matches: 10. The CDR3 region is CASSSGTGRSDEQFF. The DNA of the CDR3 is TGTGCCAGCAGCTCCGGGACAGGTAGGAGCGATGAGCAGTTCTTC.

The V gene is TRBV4-3, the J gene TRBJ1-2; the D gene is possibly TRBD1 (6 bases). Trimming left V 1 base short and J 6 bases short, with 15 bases between. CDR1 is LGHNA, CDR2 YSLEER, per germline. The CDR3 totals 15 residues. Here the CDR3 reads CASSQAYRTDNGYTF. In nucleotides, the CDR3 is TGCGCCAGCAGCCAAGCGTATAGGACAGACAATGGCTACACCTTC.

The V gene is TRBV7-2, the J gene TRBJ2-3; D uncertain. Per the germline V gene, CDR1 is SGHTA and CDR2 is FQGNSA. V was shortened by 4 bases and J by 10 bases, with 9 bases between the two germline ends. The CDR3 has 11 residues. In DNA, the CDR3 is TGTGCCAGCAGCTCATCGGGCCCGCAGTATTTT. Translation gives CASSSSGPQYF.

The chain carries TRBV7-2 and TRBJ2-1; D is uncertain. The CDR3 has 16 residues. V lost 5 bases, J lost 1 base, and 15 bases lay in between. The germline V gene has CDR1 SGHTA and CDR2 FQGNSA. The CDR3 loop reads CASSPLIGKSYNEQFF. The CDR3 nucleotides are TGTGCCAGCAGCCCCTTGATCGGTAAGTCCTACAATGAGCAGTTCTTC.

This clone was seen more than once but under ten times. V and J are TRBV6-1 and TRBJ1-5; D remains ambiguous. V lost 8 bases to trimming and J lost 2 bases, with 13 bases between them. The CDR3 length is 14 residues. Germline values: CDR1 MNHNS, CDR2 SASEGT. CDR3 sequence reads: CASGWGGGNQPQHF. CDR3 coding DNA: TGTGCCAGCGGGTGGGGAGGCGGCAATCAGCCCCAGCATTTT.

This chain joins TRBV18 and TRBJ2-1, with TRBD1 identical over 8 bases. The CDR3 runs to 15 residues. CDR1 and CDR2 (germline): KGHSH, LQKENI. V dropped 6 bases and J dropped 5; count of bases not matched to a gene: 9. The CDR3 DNA follows: TGTGCCAGCTCCCTCCTTGGACAGGGCCACAATGAGCAGTTCTTC. Its translation: CASSLLGQGHNEQFF. Full variable domain (rest looked up from reference TRBV18 and TRBJ2-1): NAGVMQNPRHLVRRRGQEARLRCSPMKGHSHVYWYRQLPEEGLKFMVYLQKENIIDESGMPKERFSAEFPKEGPSILRIQQVVRGDSAAYFCASSLLGQGHNEQFFGPGTRLTVL.

This chain connects TRBV11-2 to TRBJ1-1, with D possibly being TRBD1 (5 bases). Between the trimmed V and J ends, which lost 5 bases and 4 bases, there was a span of 14 bases. The germline V gene encodes CDR1 SGHAT and CDR2 FQNNGV. The CDR3 loop spans 14 amino acids. The CDR3 coding sequence is TGTGCCAGCAGCCAAGTTGGGGGACGCACTGAAGCTTTCTTT. It codes for CASSQVGGRTEAFF.

The rearrangement uses TRBV10-2 and TRBJ1-2; D is undetermined. CDR3 length: 11 residues. Germline lookup yields CDR1 WSHSY and CDR2 SAAADI. V lost 2 bases and J 10 bases, leaving 8 bases between the germline ends. The CDR3 reads CASSELGYYTF. CDR3 sequence (DNA): TGCGCCAGCAGTGAGCTTGGTTACTACACCTTC.